This T cell receptor (beta chain) was recovered during a study of regulatory T cells in long-lasting Graves disease. Whole-study context: Graves' patients who were just diagnosed had used antithyroid drugs for under 3 months.

This clonotype occurred many times. Construction of TCR beta libraries relied on iRepertoire HTBI primers and on Arm-PCR targeting CDR3 regions. Source study methods: Among the samples, around 61 TRBV and about 15 TRBJ segments were identified. TCRdb re-derived calls from the multiplex PCR reads in MiXCR, one entry per CDR3 protein. The V and J calls come from TCRdb's annotation, not from the publication. The sample holds hundreds of thousands of distinct CDR3 sequences, roughly 17% seen once. Specified time point: newly diagnosed GD, antithyroid drugs for less than 3 months. PBMCs were the source of the RNA used for TCR sequencing. Germline V lookup: CDR1 MDHEN, CDR2 SYDVKM. There are 13 residues in the CDR3. V lost 5 bases, J lost 7 bases, and 5 bases stayed unmatched. This sample was shared with a second study, whose subject was T cells in Graves' hyperthyroidism and ophthalmopathy.

This rearrangement joins TRBV28 to TRBJ2-4, with 7 positions matching TRBD1. Sequences were derived from peripheral blood mononuclear cells (PBMCs), sampled at new diagnosis, from a patient treated with antithyroid drugs. The receptor was derived from a man in his forties with Graves disease. CDR3 residues: CASSEGARNIQYF. The CDR3 DNA follows: TGTGCCAGCAGTGAGGGGGCGCGTAACATTCAGTACTTC.